This T cell receptor beta chain was captured in a study of blood T cell repertoires in COVID-19. Turning to the study itself: The United States, Italy and Spain were the sources of the acute and convalescent COVID-19 samples. Sample material is recorded as cDNA or gDNA derived from T cells, B-cell-depleted T cells, or PBMCs.

Original handling: How many nucleated cells were present was estimated from reference gene primer amplification. Sequenced by immunoSEQ multiplex PCR; TCRdb stores in-frame clones only, minus some. Clone size and V and J calls were adopted from that table, with D and trimming inferred from the DNA. The top ten clones hold approximately 2.7% of a sample with 130,000 to 150,000 clones, around four fifths of them seen once. From germline, CDR1 is SGHRS and CDR2 YFSETQ. This CDR3 region has 15 residues. Trimming shortened V by 1 base and J by 5 bases, and 15 bases separated the two germline ends. Sequences were obtained from peripheral blood. This TCR derives from a woman aged 40-49 years with active or convalescent COVID-19. The V call is TRBV5-1, the J call TRBJ2-5; no clear D gene. CDR3 in amino acids: CASSLLGDSRETQYF. The CDR3 DNA sequence: TGCGCCAGCAGCTTGCTAGGCGACTCGAGGGAGACCCAGTACTTC.